This TCR beta chain was sequenced in a study of T cells in Graves' hyperthyroidism and ophthalmopathy. With respect to this clonotype: Its antigen is as yet unknown. The junction differs from germline at one of its ends, possibly a read error.

Active moderate-to-severe ophthalmopathy, Clinical Activity Score at least 3, NOSPECS at least 4, under 3 months' duration. Pregnant or lactating patients were excluded, as were those with uncontrolled infection or other autoimmune disease. Diagnostic assessment was based on clinical symptoms, serum thyroxine and TRAb, thyroid ultrasound and orbital computed tomography. TCR beta CDR3 regions were amplified from RNA transcripts. An initial round of RT-PCR targeting the TCR CDR3 relied on the HTBI primer set. TCRdb itself ran the multiplex PCR reads through MiXCR, one entry per CDR3 protein. In the table there are almost 35,000 distinct CDR3 sequences, 52% of which are singletons. Study-level points and caveats: A median around 6 months before onset, the model predicted ophthalmopathy.

Material: blood. The TCR was taken from a woman in her thirties or forties with Graves' ophthalmopathy.

Here the CDR3 reads CASSEPEDSSYNELFF. The CDR3 DNA follows: TGTGCCAGCAGTGAGCCCGAGGATAGCTCCTACAATGAGCTGTTCTTC. The V call is TRBV2, the J call TRBJ2-1; D gene unclear. Germline V gene lookup returns CDR1 SNHLY and CDR2 FYNNEI. The CDR3 consists of 16 residues.